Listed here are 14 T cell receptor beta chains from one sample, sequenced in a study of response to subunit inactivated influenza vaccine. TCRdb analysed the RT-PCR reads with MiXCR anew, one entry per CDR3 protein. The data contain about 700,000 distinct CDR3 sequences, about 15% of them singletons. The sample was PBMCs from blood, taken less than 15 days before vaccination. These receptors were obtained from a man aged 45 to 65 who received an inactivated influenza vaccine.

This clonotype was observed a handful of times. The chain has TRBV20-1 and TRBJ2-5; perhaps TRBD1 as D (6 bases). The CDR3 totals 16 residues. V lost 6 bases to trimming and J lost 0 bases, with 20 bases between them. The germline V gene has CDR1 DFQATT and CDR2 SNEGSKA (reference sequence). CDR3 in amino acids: CSAPSWDTRYQETQYF. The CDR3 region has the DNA TGCAGTGCGCCCTCGTGGGACACCCGTTACCAAGAGACCCAGTACTTC.

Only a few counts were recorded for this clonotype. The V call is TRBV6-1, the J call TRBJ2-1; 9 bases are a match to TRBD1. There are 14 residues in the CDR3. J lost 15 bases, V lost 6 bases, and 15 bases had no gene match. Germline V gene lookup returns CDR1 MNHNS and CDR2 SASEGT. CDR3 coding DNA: TGTGCCAGCAGACAACCGGACAGGGGCGCGATCTTGTTCTTC. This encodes CASRQPDRGAILFF.

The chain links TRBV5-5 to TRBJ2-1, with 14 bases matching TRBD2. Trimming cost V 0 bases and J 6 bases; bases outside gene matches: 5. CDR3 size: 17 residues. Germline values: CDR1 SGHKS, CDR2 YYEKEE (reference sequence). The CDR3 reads CASSLARGLAGVNEQFF. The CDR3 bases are TGTGCCAGCAGCTTGGCGAGGGGACTAGCGGGAGTCAATGAGCAGTTCTTC. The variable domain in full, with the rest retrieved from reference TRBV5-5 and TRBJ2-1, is DAGVTQSPTHLIKTRGQQVTLRCSPISGHKSVSWYQQVLGQGPQFIFQYYEKEERGRGNFPDRFSARQFPNYSSELNVNALLLGDSALYLCASSLARGLAGVNEQFFGPGTRLTVL.

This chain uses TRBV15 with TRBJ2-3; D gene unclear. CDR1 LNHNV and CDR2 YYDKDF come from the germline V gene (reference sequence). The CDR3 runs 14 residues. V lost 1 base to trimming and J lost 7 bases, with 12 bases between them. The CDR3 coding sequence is TGTGCCACCAGCAGAGTGGCGCTCGAGAATACGCAGTATTTT. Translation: CATSRVALENTQYF.

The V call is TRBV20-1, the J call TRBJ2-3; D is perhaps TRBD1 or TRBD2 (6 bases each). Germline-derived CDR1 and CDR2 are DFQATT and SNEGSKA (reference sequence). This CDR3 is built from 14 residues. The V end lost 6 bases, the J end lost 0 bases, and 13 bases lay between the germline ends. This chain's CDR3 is CSAREGGSTDTQYF. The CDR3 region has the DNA TGCAGTGCGCGAGAAGGGGGGAGCACAGATACGCAGTATTTT.

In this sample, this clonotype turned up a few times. CDR3: CASSPTQNSNQPQHF. CDR3 DNA sequence: TGTGCCAGCAGCCCGACACAGAATAGCAATCAGCCCCAGCATTTT. The V call is TRBV5-5, the J call TRBJ1-5; D is undetermined. V dropped 4 bases and J dropped 0 bases, with 11 bases sitting between them. Germline CDR1 reads SGHKS; CDR2 reads YYEKEE (reference sequence). This CDR3 is built from 15 residues.

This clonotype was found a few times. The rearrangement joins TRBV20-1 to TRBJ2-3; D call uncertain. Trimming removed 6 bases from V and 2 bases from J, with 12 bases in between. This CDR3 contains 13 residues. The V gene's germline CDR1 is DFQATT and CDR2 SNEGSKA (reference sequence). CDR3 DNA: TGCAGTGCCACCAATGCCATCACAGATACGCAGTATTTT. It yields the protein CSATNAITDTQYF.

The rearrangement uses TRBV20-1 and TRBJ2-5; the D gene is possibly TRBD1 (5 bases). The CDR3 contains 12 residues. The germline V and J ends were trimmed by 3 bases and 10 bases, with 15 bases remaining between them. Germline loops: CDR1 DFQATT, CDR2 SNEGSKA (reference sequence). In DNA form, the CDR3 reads TGCAGTGCTAGGCGTGGCGAAGGGGTCCAGTACTTC. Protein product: CSARRGEGVQYF.

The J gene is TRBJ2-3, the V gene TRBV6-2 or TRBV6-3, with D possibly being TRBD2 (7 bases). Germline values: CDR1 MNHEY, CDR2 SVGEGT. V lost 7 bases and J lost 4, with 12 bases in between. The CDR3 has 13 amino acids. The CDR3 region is CASNKGGADTQYF. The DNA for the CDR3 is TGTGCCAGCAATAAGGGGGGGGCAGATACGCAGTATTTT.

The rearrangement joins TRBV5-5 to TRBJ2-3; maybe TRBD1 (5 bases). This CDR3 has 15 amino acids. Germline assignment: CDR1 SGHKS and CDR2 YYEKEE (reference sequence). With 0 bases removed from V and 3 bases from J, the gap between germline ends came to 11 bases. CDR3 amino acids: CASSLVWGETDTQYF. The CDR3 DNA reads TGTGCCAGCAGCTTGGTTTGGGGCGAGACAGATACGCAGTATTTT.

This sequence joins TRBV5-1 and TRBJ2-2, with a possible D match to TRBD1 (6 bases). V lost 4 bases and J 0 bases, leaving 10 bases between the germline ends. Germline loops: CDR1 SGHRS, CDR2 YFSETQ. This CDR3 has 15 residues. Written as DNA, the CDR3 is TGCGCCAGCAGCGGCCGGACAGCGAACACCGGGGAGCTGTTTTTT. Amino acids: CASSGRTANTGELFF.

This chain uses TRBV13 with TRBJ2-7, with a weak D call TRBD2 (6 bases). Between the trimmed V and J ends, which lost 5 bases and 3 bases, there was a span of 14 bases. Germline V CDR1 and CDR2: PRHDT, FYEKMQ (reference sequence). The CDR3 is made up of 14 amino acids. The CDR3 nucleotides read TGTGCCAGCAGCCCACGGGGGAATTACTACGAGCAGTACTTC. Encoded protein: CASSPRGNYYEQYF.

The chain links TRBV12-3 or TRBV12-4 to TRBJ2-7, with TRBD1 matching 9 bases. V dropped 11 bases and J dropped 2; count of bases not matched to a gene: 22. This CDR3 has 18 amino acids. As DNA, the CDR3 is TGTGCCCTCTTCTGGATTAGACAACGGGACAGGGTACCCTACGAGCAGTACTTC. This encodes CALFWIRQRDRVPYEQYF.

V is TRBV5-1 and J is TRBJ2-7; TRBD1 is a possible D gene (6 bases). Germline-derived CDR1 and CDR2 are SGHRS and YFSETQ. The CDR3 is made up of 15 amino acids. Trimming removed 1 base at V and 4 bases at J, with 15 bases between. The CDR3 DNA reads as TGCGCCAGCAGCTTGTGGGCAGGGGCCGAATACGAGCAGTACTTC. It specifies CASSLWAGAEYEQYF.